This T cell receptor (beta chain) originates from a study of T-cell memory formation after mild COVID-19. In the study overall: TCR clusters were mostly donor specific. Overall study results and limits: Within pre-infection memory, some responding clones were found, suggesting cross-reactive memory joined. Contracting CD8+ clones were enriched in EMRA, CD4+ mainly in CM and EM.

Unmatched junction bases numbered 15, after V lost 10 bases and J lost 6 bases. This CDR3 is 14 amino acids long. TCRdb called the 5' RACE reads again in MiXCR, with one record for every CDR3 protein. The sample lists 350,000 or so distinct CDR3 sequences; about 20% were seen once. The table lists this clonotype with a few counts. Its antigen remains unknown. The chain has TRBV12-3 or TRBV12-4 and TRBJ2-7, with 7 bases lining up with TRBD1. The clonotype was recovered from a man aged 18 to 30 who had mild COVID-19 (a few samples of this study predate the infection). Cell type and time point are not known. Sequencing was carried out using PBMCs or a T cell subset sorted from them (not recorded which). Written as DNA, the CDR3 is TGTGCCACCCTTCGGGCCTCGACAGGGATCGAGCAGTACTTC. This translates into CATLRASTGIEQYF.